The 15 T cell receptor beta chains presented below share a single source sample, sequenced in a study of T cell repertoires in cytomegalovirus infection. TCRdb itself ran the reads through MiXCR, one entry per CDR3 protein. The sample has about 830,000 distinct CDR3 sequences; roughly 33% are singletons. Which antigens these TCRs recognize remains unknown. Sample: cultured CD8+ T cells from PBMCs, taken from culture after CMV antigen stimulation. The receptors shown here come from a human donor in good health (CMV status not recorded). Some clones in this sample may be carry-over from other donors' samples.

A word on this clonotype: A clone one base away is much larger, so this may be a read error. The chain is built from TRBV7-2 and TRBJ1-2; TRBD1 is a possible D gene (5 bases). The V gene's germline CDR1 is SGHTA and CDR2 FQGNSA. V was clipped by 5 bases and J by 8 bases, with 21 bases between them. The CDR3 totals 15 residues. The CDR3 coding sequence is TGTGCCAGCAGCCCTGACAAGGGGACTTTATACGGCTACACCTTC. Its protein product is CASSPDKGTLYGYTF.

This clonotype was detected a few times. The chain is built from TRBV6-2 or TRBV6-3 and TRBJ1-2; D gene unclear. Germline V gene data show CDR1 as MNHEY and CDR2 as SVGEGT. V was clipped by 2 bases and J by 3 bases, with 16 bases between them. CDR3 length: 16 residues. CDR3 sequence reads: CASSYAWESKDYGYTF. The CDR3 DNA sequence: TGTGCCAGCAGTTACGCCTGGGAATCTAAGGACTATGGCTACACCTTC.

A note on this clonotype: The junction differs from germline at one of its ends, possibly a read error. The rearrangement uses TRBV29-1 and TRBJ1-2; tentative D call: TRBD1 (5 bases). The CDR3 is made up of 11 amino acids. The germline V gene has CDR1 SQVTM and CDR2 ANQGSEA. CDR3 sequence reads: CSAEGREGYTF. The DNA for the CDR3 is TGCAGCGCTGAAGGCAGGGAAGGCTACACCTTC. The variable domain in full, with the rest retrieved from reference TRBV29-1 and TRBJ1-2, is SAVISQKPSRDICQRGTSLTIQCQVDSQVTMMFWYRQQPGQSLTLIATANQGSEATYESGFVIDKFPISRPNLTFSTLTVSNMSPEDSSIYLCSAEGREGYTFGSGTRLTVV.

The rearrangement links TRBV7-9 to TRBJ2-3; no definite D call. The CDR3 loop spans 13 amino acids. Germline V lookup: CDR1 SEHNR, CDR2 FQNEAQ (reference sequence). Trimming removed 5 bases at V and 8 bases at J, with 14 bases between. Here the CDR3 reads CASSLTDFGTQYF. The CDR3 region has the DNA TGTGCCAGCAGCCTCACAGACTTTGGTACGCAGTATTTT.

This clonotype was detected a few times. The chain joins TRBV6-1 to TRBJ2-2; TRBD2 matches at 12 bases. The CDR3 consists of 18 residues. Trimming at V came to 8 bases and at J to 0 bases, leaving 10 bases not matched to a gene. Germline-derived CDR1 and CDR2 are MNHNS and SASEGT. The CDR3 nucleotides are TGTGCCAGCCTCCTCGGACTAGCGGGGCAAGCGAACACCGGGGAGCTGTTTTTT. It translates to CASLLGLAGQANTGELFF.

The rearrangement links TRBV10-3 to TRBJ1-1, with 10 bases that match TRBD1. V shed 10 bases, J shed 3 bases, and the junction held 5 bases outside the gene matches. The CDR3 extends over 13 amino acids. CDR1 is ENHRY and CDR2 is SYGVKD in the germline V gene. CDR3 sequence: CATTGTGDTEAFF. CDR3 coding DNA: TGTGCCACCACCGGGACAGGGGACACTGAAGCTTTCTTT.

The V gene is TRBV6-2 or TRBV6-3, the J gene TRBJ2-7; 8 bases fit TRBD1. Germline assignment: CDR1 MNHEY and CDR2 SVGEGT. V shed 6 bases, J shed 9 bases, and the junction held 10 bases outside the gene matches. The CDR3 is 13 residues long. The CDR3 region is CASRTGDRMRQYV. The DNA of the CDR3 is TGTGCCAGCAGAACCGGGGACAGGATGAGGCAGTACGTC.

Only one count was recorded for this clonotype. For the CDR3, the DNA is TGCAGTGCTAGAGACAGCGGGGGGGCCGGGGATACGCAGTATTTT. It codes for CSARDSGGAGDTQYF. The chain carries TRBV20-1 and TRBJ2-3; TRBD2 matches at 10 bases. With 0 bases clipped from V and 6 bases from J, the junction kept 6 bases outside the gene matches. Germline-derived CDR1 and CDR2 are DFQATT and SNEGSKA (reference sequence). The CDR3 has 15 amino acids.

This sequence joins TRBV12-3 or TRBV12-4 and TRBJ2-1; D tentatively reads TRBD1 or TRBD2 (5 bases each). The CDR3 runs 16 residues. V lost 4 bases to trimming and J lost 0 bases, with 13 bases between them. CDR3: CASSSSTGRSYNEQFF. As DNA, the CDR3 is TGTGCCAGCAGTTCCTCGACGGGGCGCTCCTACAATGAGCAGTTCTTC.

The chain has TRBV27 and TRBJ2-3, with 9 bases lining up with TRBD2. V shed 6 bases and J 7 bases; nucleotides not matched to a gene: 8. CDR1 and CDR2 (germline): MNHEY, SMNVEV (reference sequence). The length of the CDR3 is 14 residues. The CDR3 nucleotides are TGTGCCAGCAGACGGGGGACTAGCATGAATACGCAGTATTTT. Amino acid sequence: CASRRGTSMNTQYF.

This CDR3 is CASSPNRELHEAFF. The CDR3 nucleotides are TGTGCCAGCAGCCCTAACAGGGAACTCCATGAAGCTTTCTTT. The chain uses TRBV28 and TRBJ1-1; possibly TRBD1 for D (6 bases). The CDR3 has 14 residues. Germline V gene lookup returns CDR1 MDHEN and CDR2 SYDVKM. V lost 6 bases and J lost 7, with 18 bases in between.

On this clonotype itself: This clone may be a read error of a much larger clone one base away. The V and J genes are TRBV7-6 and TRBJ1-5; the match to TRBD1 covers 9 bases. From germline, CDR1 is SGHVS and CDR2 FNYEAQ. The CDR3 contains 17 residues. The CDR3 region has the DNA TGTGCCAGCAACTTACTGGCCCGGACAGGGGCCAATCAGCCCCAGCATTTT. Translated: CASNLLARTGANQPQHF.

Note on this clonotype: This may be a read error: a much more frequent sequence differs by one nucleotide. The chain is built from TRBV5-1 and TRBJ2-3; TRBD2 matches 15 bases. The CDR3 covers 17 residues. The germline V gene encodes CDR1 SGHRS and CDR2 YFSETQ. Trimming cost V 9 bases and J 2 bases; bases outside gene matches: 10. The CDR3 reads CANRKGLAGGITDTQYF. As DNA, the CDR3 is TGCGCCAACAGAAAAGGACTAGCGGGGGGGATCACAGATACGCAGTATTTT.

This clonotype was seen only once. CDR3 nucleotide sequence: TGTGCCATCGCAAGTAAGATTGGCCCATGGGAAGAGACCCAGTACTTC. Translated: CAIASKIGPWEETQYF. The chain has TRBV10-3 and TRBJ2-5; no reliable D call. CDR3 length equals 16 residues. Trimming removed 8 bases from V and 3 bases from J, with 22 bases in between. CDR1 and CDR2 from the germline V gene are ENHRY and SYGVKD.

The J gene is TRBJ1-2, the V gene TRBV11-2, with 7 nucleotides matching TRBD1. Looked up from germline, CDR1 is SGHAT and CDR2 is FQNNGV. J lost 4 bases, V lost 3 bases, and 17 bases had no gene match. This CDR3 spans 18 amino acids. Here the CDR3 reads CASSFVGKGDRVFYGYTF. The CDR3 nucleotides are TGTGCCAGCAGCTTCGTCGGGAAAGGGGACAGAGTATTCTATGGCTACACCTTC. Using reference TRBV11-2 and TRBJ1-2 for the parts outside the CDR3, the full variable domain is EAGVAQSPRYKIIEKRQSVAFWCNPISGHATLYWYQQILGQGPKLLIQFQNNGVVDDSQLPKDRFSAERLKGVDSTLKIQPAKLEDSAVYLCASSFVGKGDRVFYGYTFGSGTRLTVV.